Presented here are 15 T cell receptor beta chains from one specimen sequenced in a study of cytomegalovirus exposure and HLA in healthy donors. PCR involved 60 Vbeta and 13 Jbeta primers. The data were produced by immunoSEQ multiplex PCR, yet TCRdb's version contains in-frame clones alone and is incomplete. Among 150,000 to 200,000 clones listed, roughly 72% were seen once. The sequenced sample was PBMCs. Every receptor here comes from a woman aged 25 to 39 in good health and CMV-seropositive.

The chain carries TRBV7-7 and TRBJ2-3; perhaps TRBD2 as D (6 bases). The germline V gene encodes CDR1 SSHAT and CDR2 FNYEAQ (reference sequence). The CDR3 extends over 16 amino acids. The germline V and J ends were trimmed by 3 bases and 1 base, with 14 bases remaining between them. The CDR3 loop is CASSLGFGTGTDTQYF. The CDR3 DNA is TGTGCCAGCAGCTTGGGTTTTGGGACTGGCACAGATACGCAGTATTTT.

The chain joins TRBV5-1 to TRBJ2-5, with a tentative D call TRBD1 (6 bases). V dropped 2 bases and J dropped 1 base, with 12 bases sitting between them. Germline values: CDR1 SGHRS, CDR2 YFSETQ. There are 15 residues in the CDR3. CDR3 coding DNA: TGCGCCAGCAGCTTCTACAGGGCCTCCCAAGAGACCCAGTACTTC. Translation gives CASSFYRASQETQYF. The variable domain in full, completed from reference TRBV5-1 and TRBJ2-5, reads KAGVTQTPRYLIKTRGQQVTLSCSPISGHRSVSWYQQTPGQGLQFLFEYFSETQRNKGNFPGRFSGRQFSNSRSEMNVSTLELGDSALYLCASSFYRASQETQYFGPGTRLLVL.

V is TRBV9 and J is TRBJ1-6, with 8 bases lining up with TRBD1. This CDR3 region has 14 residues. The trim removed 2 bases at V and 7 bases at J, leaving 2 bases unmatched. Germline CDR1 and CDR2: SGDLS and YYNGEE. Written as DNA, the CDR3 is TGTGCCAGCAGCGTCCGACAGGGGAATTCACCCCTCCACTTT. Amino acids: CASSVRQGNSPLHF.

As DNA, the CDR3 is TGTGCCAGCAGTCCGGACATTTCCTATGGCTACACCTTC. It translates to CASSPDISYGYTF. The gene calls are TRBV6-5 and TRBJ1-2; tentatively, D is TRBD1 (5 bases). The CDR3 contains 13 residues. CDR1 is MNHEY, CDR2 SVGAGI, per germline. The V end lost 5 bases, the J end lost 4 bases, and 11 bases lay between the germline ends.

The V gene is TRBV5-5, the J gene TRBJ2-2, with a possible D match to TRBD1 (5 bases). Germline lookup yields CDR1 SGHKS and CDR2 YYEKEE (reference sequence). This CDR3 is 17 amino acids long. Trimming removed 4 bases from V and 1 base from J, with 17 bases in between. CDR3 sequence reads: CASSTLSGSKNTGELFF. In DNA form, the CDR3 reads TGTGCCAGCAGCACGTTATCAGGGTCGAAGAACACCGGGGAGCTGTTTTTT.

The chain has TRBV10-1 and TRBJ2-5, with D possibly matching TRBD2 (5 bases). This CDR3 comprises 13 residues. Germline V gene lookup returns CDR1 WNHNN and CDR2 SYGVQD (reference sequence). The V end was cut by 8 bases, the J end by 4 bases, with 14 bases between. As DNA, the CDR3 is TGCGCCAGCGGAGGATCGTTGGGAGAGACCCAGTACTTC. Protein product: CASGGSLGETQYF.

CDR3 in DNA: TGTGCCATCAGTCGGACAGGTCAGACTGAAGCTTTCTTT. Its translation: CAISRTGQTEAFF. The chain uses TRBV10-3 and TRBJ1-1; 7 bases are a match to TRBD1. This CDR3 spans 13 amino acids. V lost 5 bases, J lost 5 bases, and 5 bases stayed unmatched. In germline, CDR1 is ENHRY, CDR2 SYGVKD.

The CDR3 DNA is TGTGCCAGCAGCCCGCGGGACAGGGGGAATTTTCGCAATCAGCCCCAGCATTTT. This gives the protein CASSPRDRGNFRNQPQHF. The chain is built from TRBV27 and TRBJ1-5; TRBD1 matches 11 bases. The germline V gene encodes CDR1 MNHEY and CDR2 SMNVEV (reference sequence). V trimming: 6 bases; J trimming: 2 bases; junction bases outside the gene matches: 12. The CDR3 loop spans 18 amino acids.

The J gene is TRBJ2-2, the V gene TRBV7-9, with 9 positions matching TRBD1. Germline V lookup: CDR1 SEHNR, CDR2 FQNEAQ (reference sequence). The V segment lost 3 bases and the J segment 5 bases; nucleotides outside the gene matches: 7. CDR3 length: 16 amino acids. The chain's CDR3 is CASSFSTGGGTGELFF. The CDR3 coding sequence is TGTGCCAGCAGCTTCAGTACAGGGGGCGGAACCGGGGAGCTGTTTTTT.

A single count supports this clone. The chain combines TRBV19 with TRBJ2-7; tentatively, D is TRBD2 (7 bases). Germline assignment: CDR1 LNHDA and CDR2 SQIVND (reference sequence). The CDR3 sequence is 13 residues long. Trimming stripped 5 bases from V and 6 bases from J, with 14 bases between. The CDR3 nucleotides read TGTGCCAGTAGTTTACAGGGAGGGCTCGAGCAGTACTTC. This codes for CASSLQGGLEQYF.

The V gene is TRBV10-1, the J gene TRBJ2-3, with 13 bases lining up with TRBD2. Germline trimming cut 0 bases from V and 2 bases from J; bases unmatched to any gene: 2. The length of the CDR3 is 17 residues. The germline gives CDR1 WNHNN, CDR2 SYGVQD (reference sequence). Here the CDR3 reads CASSESTSGGITDTQYF. In nucleotides, the CDR3 is TGCGCCAGCAGTGAGTCGACTAGCGGGGGGATCACAGATACGCAGTATTTT.

The rearrangement uses TRBV30 and TRBJ2-6; D unresolved. There are 13 residues in the CDR3. Germline V gives CDR1 GTSNPN, CDR2 SVGIG (reference sequence). Deletions cut 3 bases from V and 6 bases from J, with 9 bases between. CDR3 bases: TGTGCCTGGAGAAAGACACAGGCCAACGTCCTGACTTTC. Translating it yields CAWRKTQANVLTF.

The chain carries TRBV2 and TRBJ1-2; 10 nucleotides align to TRBD1. Germline CDR1 SNHLY, CDR2 FYNNEI. V lost 7 bases and J lost 12; bases outside the gene matches: 17. This CDR3 comprises 15 residues. CDR3 coding DNA: TGTGCCAGCACAGATCTTCGACAGGGGGCTTTCCGTCACACCTTC. It specifies CASTDLRQGAFRHTF.

V usage is TRBV20-1 and J usage is TRBJ2-5; a possible D gene is TRBD2 (5 bases). V lost 5 bases, J lost 5 bases, and 9 bases lay in between. Germline-derived CDR1 and CDR2 are DFQATT and SNEGSKA (reference sequence). The CDR3 totals 11 residues. The CDR3 reads CSAFGGETQYF. The CDR3 bases are TGCAGTGCTTTCGGCGGGGAGACCCAGTACTTC.

The chain carries TRBV5-1 and TRBJ1-2; a weak D match, TRBD1 (6 bases). CDR3 length equals 14 residues. Germline lookup yields CDR1 SGHRS and CDR2 YFSETQ. The V end was cut by 4 bases, the J end by 0 bases, with 10 bases between. The CDR3 spells CASSKQGSNYGYTF. CDR3 sequence (DNA): TGCGCCAGCAGCAAACAGGGCTCTAACTATGGCTACACCTTC.